The clone carrying this T cell receptor beta chain has a handful of counts. Its cognate antigen is unknown. Profiling relied on immunoSEQ multiplex PCR, and the TCRdb table lists in-frame clones only, not all of them. The sample has 200,000 to 250,000 clones; around four fifths are singletons. This record belongs to a study of cytomegalovirus exposure and HLA in healthy donors. The study's findings and limits: There were under 200 TCR beta chains listed as cytomegalovirus-associated.

Sequencing was done on a sample of PBMCs. This clonotype was sampled from a woman aged 18-29 years in good health and CMV-seronegative.

The CDR3, as DNA: TGTGTTAAGCGAACAGGGTTCACCTACGAGCAGTACTTC. Amino acids: CVKRTGFTYEQYF. The V and J genes are TRBV19 and TRBJ2-7; D might be TRBD1 (6 bases). The CDR3 runs 13 residues. Germline V gives CDR1 LNHDA, CDR2 SQIVND (reference sequence).